This record concerns one T cell receptor beta chain sequence. Trimming stripped 3 bases from V and 5 bases from J, with 13 bases between. This CDR3 spans 14 amino acids. Germline V gene lookup returns CDR1 MDHEN and CDR2 SYDVKM. Some clones are missing from TCRdb's copy, which holds only in-frame ones; the method was immunoSEQ multiplex PCR. Found here are some 100,000 clones, 90% to 95% of them singletons; the top ten hold roughly 1.2%. The data originate from a study of T cell changes during pregnancy in multiple sclerosis. The input for sequencing was peripheral blood, taken in the second trimester of pregnancy. The clonotype comes from a female donor with multiple sclerosis, enrolled in a pregnancy study. The chain has TRBV28 and TRBJ1-1, with D possibly matching TRBD1 (6 bases). Written as DNA, the CDR3 is TGTGCCAGCAGTTTTCGGGGGGCGAAGACTGAAGCTTTCTTT. It yields the protein CASSFRGAKTEAFF.